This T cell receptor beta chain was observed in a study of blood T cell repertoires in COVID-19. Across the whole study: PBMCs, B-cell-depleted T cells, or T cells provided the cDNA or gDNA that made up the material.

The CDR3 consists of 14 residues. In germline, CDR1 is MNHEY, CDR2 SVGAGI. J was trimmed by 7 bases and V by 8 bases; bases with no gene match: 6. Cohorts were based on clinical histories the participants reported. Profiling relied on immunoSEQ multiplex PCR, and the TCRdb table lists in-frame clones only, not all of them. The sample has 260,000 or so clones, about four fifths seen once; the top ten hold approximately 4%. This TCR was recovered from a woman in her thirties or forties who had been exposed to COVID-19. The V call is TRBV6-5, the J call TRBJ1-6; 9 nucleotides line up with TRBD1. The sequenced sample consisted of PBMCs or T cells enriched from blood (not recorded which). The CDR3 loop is CASVLDRGNSPLHF. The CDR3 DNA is TGTGCCAGCGTCCTGGACAGGGGAAATTCACCCCTCCACTTT.